Sequencing of this TCR beta chain was carried out in a study of T-cell memory formation after mild COVID-19. Study-level background: There were largely donor-specific TCR clusters.

Regarding this clonotype: What it recognizes is unknown.

Study-level points and caveats: Pre-infection memory contained some responding clones, which suggested that cross-reactive memory had joined. Clones contracting across day 15 to 85 had a balanced CD4/CD8 profile; later expanding clones leaned CD4+.

Constant-segment-primed 5'RACE gave TCR alpha and TCR beta cDNA libraries with sample barcodes and UMIs. MiXCR, applied by TCRdb to the 5' RACE reads, yields one record per CDR3 protein. Here the sample spans about 320,000 distinct CDR3 sequences, over 11% being singletons. Input material: PBMCs or a T cell subset sorted from them (not recorded which). This receptor was taken from a man in his late teens or twenties who had mild COVID-19 (a few samples of this study predate the infection). Cell type and time point are not known.

The CDR3 here is CASSSEGGHNEQFF. As DNA, the CDR3 is TGTGCCAGCAGCTCCGAGGGGGGGCACAATGAGCAGTTCTTC. The rearrangement links TRBV11-3 to TRBJ2-1, with D possibly matching TRBD2 (7 bases). CDR1 and CDR2 (germline): SGHNT, YENEEA. V gave up 4 bases and J gave up 5 bases, with 12 bases separating them. The CDR3 has 14 amino acids.